This TCR beta chain stems from a study of T cells in Graves' hyperthyroidism and ophthalmopathy. Study-level points and caveats: Ophthalmopathy onset followed model prediction by a median approximately six months.

Amplified TCR beta CDR3 regions derived from RNA transcripts. RT-PCR in the first round (using the HTBI primer set) targeted the TCR CDR3. TCRdb redid the calling of the multiplex PCR reads with MiXCR, one entry per CDR3 protein. The sample has a few hundred thousand distinct CDR3 sequences; less than 25% are singletons. Absence of ophthalmopathy progression within 18 months defined stable Graves' hyperthyroidism. A 10 ml volume of fresh peripheral blood provided the PBMCs. The length of the CDR3 is 10 residues. The V end lost 7 bases, the J end lost 8 bases, and 8 bases lay between the germline ends. Germline V gene sequence: CDR1 SNHLY, CDR2 FYNNEI. This clonotype showed up many times. Its antigen is as yet unknown.

The sequence was obtained from a man in his late teens or twenties with Graves' hyperthyroidism. The rearrangement uses TRBV2 and TRBJ1-2; no reliable D call. The sequencing sample was made of blood. The CDR3 nucleotides are TGTGCCAGCAAGCTTGCCGGCTACACCTTC. This encodes CASKLAGYTF.